This T cell receptor (beta chain) originates from a study of cytomegalovirus exposure and HLA in healthy donors. Findings and caveats of the study: There was a cluster of highly shared sequence variants that was likely a sequencing artifact.

The CDR3 runs to 12 residues. The ends were cut back, 4 bases at V and 3 bases at J, with 6 bases in the middle. Germline V gene sequence: CDR1 SQVTM, CDR2 ANQGSEA. The PCR made use of 60 Vbeta and 13 Jbeta primers. TCRdb's copy holds only in-frame clones and misses some; the assay was immunoSEQ multiplex PCR. The repertoire holds about 160,000 clones, approximately 88% seen once, with around 0.97% in the top ten. Concerning this clone: Antigen specificity is unknown.

Sequenced sample: PBMCs. The TCR sequence derives from a young man in good health and CMV-seronegative. The V gene is TRBV29-1, the J gene TRBJ2-2; D may be TRBD2 (5 bases). CDR3 loop: CSVVGDTGELFF. CDR3 DNA: TGCAGCGTTGTCGGGGACACCGGGGAGCTGTTTTTT.